This is a list of T cell receptor beta chains from one sample in a study of cytomegalovirus exposure and HLA in healthy donors. Sequenced by immunoSEQ multiplex PCR; TCRdb stores in-frame clones only, minus some. The sample includes some 120,000 clones, roughly 80% of them seen just once. Sequenced material: PBMCs. The source of these receptors is a male donor in good health and CMV-seropositive. CDR3s include the opening cysteine and the closing phenylalanine or tryptophan. D genes are given only for firm matches. Clone size is given for some rows only: seen once, a few or many times, or a class if the clone is expanded.

NA	TRBV5-6	TRBJ2-1	NA	TGTGCCAGCAGCTTGGGGACAGTTGAGTTCTTC	CASSLGTVEFF
TRBD1	TRBV30	TRBJ1-1	few	TGTGCCTGGAGTGTTACAGGGGTTGTATGGGGGACTGAAGCTTTCTTT	CAWSVTGVVWGTEAFF
TRBD2	TRBV29-1	TRBJ2-1	NA	TGCAGCGTTTTAGTTACCCCGACTAGCGGAGGTTACAATGAGCAGTTCTTC	CSVLVTPTSGGYNEQFF
TRBD1	TRBV28	TRBJ1-1	few	TGTGCCAGCAGTGCGGACAGGATTAACACTGAAGCTTTCTTT	CASSADRINTEAFF
NA	TRBV29-1	TRBJ2-7	NA	TGCAGCGCCTTAGCGGTAAGCTCCTACGAGCAGTACTTC	CSALAVSSYEQYF
TRBD1	TRBV30	TRBJ1-2	NA	TGTGCCTGGAAGAAACAGGGGGCCCTCTATGGCTACACCTTC	CAWKKQGALYGYTF
TRBD1	TRBV19	TRBJ2-5	NA	TGTGCCAGTAGTCTGACAGGGGGCGAAGAGACCCAGTACTTC	CASSLTGGEETQYF
NA	TRBV5-1	TRBJ2-5	NA	TGCGCCAGCAGCTTGAGCCTCTCGGGGGAGACCCAGTACTTC	CASSLSLSGETQYF
NA	TRBV28	TRBJ2-6	NA	TGTGCCAGCAGTTTGAGGGCTGGGGCCAACGTCCTGACTTTC	CASSLRAGANVLTF
TRBD2	TRBV7-8	TRBJ2-7	NA	TGTGCCAGCAGCTTCGGGGGGTCCGTACACGAGCAGTACTTC	CASSFGGSVHEQYF
NA	TRBV29-1	TRBJ2-1	NA	TGCAGCGTTGAAGAAAGTTCCAGGTCGGTGTTTGAGCAGTTCTTC	CSVEESSRSVFEQFF
NA	TRBV7-2	TRBJ2-7	once	TGTGCCAGCAGCCCCCATCCGATTTCGGGACACACCGCCTACGAGCAGTACTTC	CASSPHPISGHTAYEQYF
NA	TRBV7-2	TRBJ1-6	NA	TGTGCCAGCAGCTCTTATAATTCACCCCTCCACTTT	CASSSYNSPLHF
NA	TRBV6-1	TRBJ1-1	NA	TGTGCCAGCAGTGGCTCGCGGGGTATCGGGAACACTGAAGCTTTCTTT	CASSGSRGIGNTEAFF
NA	TRBV30	TRBJ1-1	NA	TGTGCCTGGAGTGTAAACTTACGGACTGAAGCTTTCTTT	CAWSVNLRTEAFF
TRBD2	TRBV7-9	TRBJ2-7	NA	TGTTCCAGCAGCCGTCCCACTAGCGGGCGCCGTGGCTCCTACGAGCAGTACTTC	CSSSRPTSGRRGSYEQYF
NA	TRBV6-1	TRBJ1-1	NA	TGTGCCAGCGCGCGGGGAGGATATACTGAAGCTTTCTTT	CASARGGYTEAFF
TRBD2	TRBV9	TRBJ2-3	NA	TGTGCCAGCAGCGCTCTAGCGGGAGGAATCGGCACAGATACGCAGTATTTT	CASSALAGGIGTDTQYF
NA	TRBV19	TRBJ2-2	NA	TGTGCCAGTAGTATTCCGGGGTCCGGGGAGCTGTTTTTT	CASSIPGSGELFF
TRBD2	TRBV5-4	TRBJ2-1	NA	TGTGCCAGCAGTTCCGGGACTAGCGACAGCGGAAGTTACAATGAGCAGTTCTTC	CASSSGTSDSGSYNEQFF
TRBD2	TRBV7-6	TRBJ2-1	NA	TGTGCCAGCAGCAGAATCAGCGGGAGGGCCGACAATGAGCAGTTCTTC	CASSRISGRADNEQFF
NA	TRBV29-1	TRBJ2-7	once	TGCAGCGTTGGGGCTCTCCAGCCAACCTACGAGCAGTACTTC	CSVGALQPTYEQYF
TRBD2	TRBV11-2	TRBJ2-1	NA	TGTGCCAGCAGCTGGCTAGCGGGAGGGGTGGGCGATGAGCAGTTCTTC	CASSWLAGGVGDEQFF
NA	TRBV11-2	TRBJ1-1	NA	TGTGCCAGCAGGTTGCCTCACACAGGCATGAACACTGAAGCTTTCTTT	CASRLPHTGMNTEAFF
TRBD1	TRBV29-1	TRBJ1-2	NA	TGCAGCGTCTCGGGACAGCGAGGCTATGGCTACACCTTC	CSVSGQRGYGYTF
TRBD2	TRBV30	TRBJ2-2	NA	TGTGCCTGGAAGGAACTAGCGGGAGCGCACGGGGAGCTGTTTTTT	CAWKELAGAHGELFF
NA	TRBV10-1	TRBJ1-1	NA	TGCGCCAGCAGTGGAAGGGGGTGGGCTTTCTTT	CASSGRGWAFF
NA	TRBV4-2	TRBJ1-4	NA	TGTGCCAGCAGCCCATTGACAGATGAAAAACTGTTTTTT	CASSPLTDEKLFF
NA	TRBV19	TRBJ1-5	NA	TGTGCCAGTAGTACTTCACCCACAGATATTTATAGCAATCAGCCCCAGCATTTT	CASSTSPTDIYSNQPQHF
TRBD1	TRBV10-3	TRBJ1-1	NA	TGTGCCATCAGTGTATCACAGGGGACTGAAGCTTTCTTT	CAISVSQGTEAFF
NA	TRBV5-1	TRBJ2-1	NA	TGCGCCAGCAGCTGGGAGGGGGGGGGCAATGAGCAGTTCTTC	CASSWEGGGNEQFF
NA	TRBV27	TRBJ2-7	NA	TGTGCCAGCAGTTTGGGGGGGGCGCCTCAAGGCGAGCAGTACTTC	CASSLGGAPQGEQYF
NA	TRBV7-2	TRBJ2-7	NA	TGTGCCAGCAGCTTAGTTCTCCAGGACTACGAGCAGTACTTC	CASSLVLQDYEQYF
NA	TRBV29-1	TRBJ1-2	NA	TGCAGCGGGGGCGGGGGGGGCGGCTACACCTTC	CSGGGGGGYTF
TRBD1	TRBV5-1	TRBJ1-2	NA	TGCGCCAGCAGCCCCCCCGGACAGGGGATGAGCGGCTACACCTTC	CASSPPGQGMSGYTF
TRBD2	TRBV7-9	TRBJ2-7	once	TGTGCCAGCAGCCGGACTAGCGGGAGGGTTCACGAGCAGTACTTC	CASSRTSGRVHEQYF
TRBD2	TRBV11-2	TRBJ2-1	NA	TGTGCCAGCAGATCAGCGACTAGCGGGAGAAGAAATGAGCAGTTCTTC	CASRSATSGRRNEQFF
TRBD1	TRBV2	TRBJ1-1	NA	TGTGCCAGCCTTAGGGGGCAAAACACTGAAGCTTTCTTT	CASLRGQNTEAFF